This TCR beta chain derives from a study of shared clonotypes between healthy human individuals. At the level of the study: Plates per donor: three CD4 naive, three CD4 memory, two CD8 naive, one CD8 memory. Broader study findings: Blood was the sole source, and tissue repertoires probably differ. In general, naive subsets displayed greater estimated richness than memory subsets did.

Trimming took 3 bases from V and 5 from J, leaving 14 bases between them. The CDR3 spans 15 residues. Germline V lookup: CDR1 SGHAT, CDR2 FQNNGV. With respect to this clone: Its antigen is not known.

Naive CD8 cells lacked CD45RO and underwent positive selection for CCR7, leaving out terminally differentiated effector memory CD45RA+ cells. Every subset had its genomic DNA shared out evenly among several immunoSEQ plates. TCRdb keeps only in-frame clones here, not all; method: immunoSEQ multiplex PCR. The table includes around 2,100,000 clones, approximately 94% detected once. The chain couples TRBV11-2 to TRBJ2-1; D is uncertain. The sequencing sample was made of naive CD8+ T cells sorted from blood. The TCR sequence derives from a man younger than 35 in good health. Here the CDR3 DNA reads TGTGCCAGCAGCTTTGGCACAATGAATCACAATGAGCAGTTCTTC. Translated, it gives CASSFGTMNHNEQFF.